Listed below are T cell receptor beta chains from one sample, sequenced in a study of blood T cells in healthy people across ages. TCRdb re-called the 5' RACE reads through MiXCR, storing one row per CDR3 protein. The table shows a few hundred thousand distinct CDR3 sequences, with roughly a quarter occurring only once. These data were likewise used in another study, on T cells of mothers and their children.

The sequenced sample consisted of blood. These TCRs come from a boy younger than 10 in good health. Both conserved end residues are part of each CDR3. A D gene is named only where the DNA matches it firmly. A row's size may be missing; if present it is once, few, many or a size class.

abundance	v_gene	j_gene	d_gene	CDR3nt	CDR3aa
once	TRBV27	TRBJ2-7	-	TGTGCCAGCAGAATTTCAGGGGAGGTGTACGAGCAGTACTTC	CASRISGEVYEQYF
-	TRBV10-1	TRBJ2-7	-	TGCGCCAGCAGCAGAAGTCAGGTGGGCGAGCAGTACTTC	CASSRSQVGEQYF
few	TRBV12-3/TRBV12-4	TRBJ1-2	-	TGTGCCAGCAGTTTGGGCAGGGCGAGGGGCTACACCTTC	CASSLGRARGYTF
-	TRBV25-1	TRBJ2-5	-	TGTGCCAGCAGTGAATTAGGAAGGGGACAAGAGACCCAGTACTTC	CASSELGRGQETQYF
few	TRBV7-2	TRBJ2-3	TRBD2	TGTGCCAGCAGCCCTAGCGGGAGGCCTTCAGATACGCAGTATTTT	CASSPSGRPSDTQYF
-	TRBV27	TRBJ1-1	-	TGTGCCAGCAACAAGCTGGGGAACACTGAAGCTTTCTTT	CASNKLGNTEAFF
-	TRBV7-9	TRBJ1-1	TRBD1	TGTGCCAGCAGCAAACAACAGGGGAGGAGCACTGAAGCTTTCTTT	CASSKQQGRSTEAFF
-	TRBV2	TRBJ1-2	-	TGTGCCAGCAGTGATAGGGGATCTAATTTTGGCTACACCTTC	CASSDRGSNFGYTF
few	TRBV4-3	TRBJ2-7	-	TGCGCCAGCAGCCAAGCCAGGGCCCCCTCCTACGAGCAGTACTTC	CASSQARAPSYEQYF
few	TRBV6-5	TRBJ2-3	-	TGTGCCAGCAGTTACAATGTTAACACAGATACGCAGTACTTT	CASSYNVNTDTQYF
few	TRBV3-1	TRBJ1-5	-	TGTGCCAGCAGCCCAGGTGCGAGAGGGCCCCAGCATTTT	CASSPGARGPQHF
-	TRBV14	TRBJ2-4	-	TGTGCCAGCAGCCCGAGGGGATACATTCAGTACTTC	CASSPRGYIQYF
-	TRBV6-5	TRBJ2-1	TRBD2	TGTGCCAGCAGTTCCTCGACTAGCGGGGGGCCGAGCTCCTACAATGAGCAGTTCTTC	CASSSSTSGGPSSYNEQFF
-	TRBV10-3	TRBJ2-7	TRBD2	TGTGCCATCAGTTTAGCGGGAGTAGACGAGCAGTACTTC	CAISLAGVDEQYF
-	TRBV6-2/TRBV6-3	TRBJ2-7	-	TGTGCCAGCAGCTCACTGGGGTTTCGGGGGACTTACGAGCAGTACTTC	CASSSLGFRGTYEQYF
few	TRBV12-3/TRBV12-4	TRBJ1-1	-	TGTGCCAGCAGTTTTCGGGGGAGAAGCACTGAAGCTTTCTTT	CASSFRGRSTEAFF
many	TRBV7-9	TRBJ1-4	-	TGTGCCAGCAGTTTAGTGGGGGGTAATGAAAAACTGTTTTTT	CASSLVGGNEKLFF
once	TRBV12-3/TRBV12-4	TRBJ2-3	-	TGTGCCAGTGAGGGACACGGCACAGATACGCAGTATTTT	CASEGHGTDTQYF
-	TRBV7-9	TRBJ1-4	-	TGTGCCAGCAGCTTACCTCTACTACGCAGCAATGAAAAACTGTTTTTT	CASSLPLLRSNEKLFF
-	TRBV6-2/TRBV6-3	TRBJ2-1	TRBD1	TGTGCCAGCAGAGACAGGGATAGGTACAATGAGCAGTTCTTC	CASRDRDRYNEQFF
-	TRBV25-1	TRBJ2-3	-	TGTGCCAGCACAAGGCAGGGCCGAAGCTCTACGCAGTATTTT	CASTRQGRSSTQYF
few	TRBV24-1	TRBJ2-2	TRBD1	TGTGCCACCATCGAGACAGGGGGGACCGGGGAGCTGTTTTTT	CATIETGGTGELFF
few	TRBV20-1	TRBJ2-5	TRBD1	TGCAGTGGAGAAGACGGGGCAGCGAGAGGGGGCGAGACCCAGTACTTC	CSGEDGAARGGETQYF
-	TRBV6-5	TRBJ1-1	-	TGTGCCAGCAGTTACTCGTGGGAGAGTGAAGCTTTCTTT	CASSYSWESEAFF
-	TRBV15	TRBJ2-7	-	TGTGCCACCAGGGTGGGGGCAGCCTCCTACGAGCAGTACTTC	CATRVGAASYEQYF
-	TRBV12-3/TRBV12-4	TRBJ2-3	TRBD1	TGTGCCAGCAGTTTAGAGGGACAGCCCACACATACGCAGTATTTT	CASSLEGQPTHTQYF
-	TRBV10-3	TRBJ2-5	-	TGTGCCATCAGTGAGGGCCCGGGGCAAGAGACCCAGTACTTC	CAISEGPGQETQYF
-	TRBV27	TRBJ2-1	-	TGTGCCAGCAGTTTATCGGGGACAAACAATGAGCAGTTCTTC	CASSLSGTNNEQFF
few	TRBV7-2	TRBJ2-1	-	TGTGCCAGCAGCTTAGGCCGGGGGCTGCGAAATGAGCAGTTCTTC	CASSLGRGLRNEQFF
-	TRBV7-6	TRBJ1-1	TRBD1	TGTGCCAGCAGCTTAGGCCACAGGGGCCGACTGAACACTGAAGCTTTCTTT	CASSLGHRGRLNTEAFF
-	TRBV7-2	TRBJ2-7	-	TGTGCCAGCAGCATACCAAAACTAGTCCCCGAGCAGTACTTC	CASSIPKLVPEQYF
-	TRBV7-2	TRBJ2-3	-	TGTGCCAGCAGCTTATCACGGCGGGTGAGCACAGATACGCAGTATTTT	CASSLSRRVSTDTQYF
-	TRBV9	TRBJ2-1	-	TGTGCCAGCAGCCCCCTTTACAGGGCCGATGAGCAGTTCTTC	CASSPLYRADEQFF
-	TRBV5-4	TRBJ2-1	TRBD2	TGTGCCAGCAGCCCGGGGACTAGCGGGTACCGGTTCAATGAGCAGTTCTTC	CASSPGTSGYRFNEQFF
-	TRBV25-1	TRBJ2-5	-	TGTGCCAGCAGTGAGGACCTAGACCGAGAGACCCAGTACTTC	CASSEDLDRETQYF
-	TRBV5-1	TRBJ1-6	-	TGCGCCAGCAGCTTGGCTTTAACAGGACCCAATTCACCCCTCCACTTT	CASSLALTGPNSPLHF
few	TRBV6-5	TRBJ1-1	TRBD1	TGTGCCAGCAGGGGGACAGGGGACTCTGAAGCTTTCTTT	CASRGTGDSEAFF
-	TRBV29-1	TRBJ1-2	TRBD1	TGCAGCGTTTCCGACAGGGGAGACTATGGCTACACCTTC	CSVSDRGDYGYTF
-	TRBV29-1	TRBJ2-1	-	TGCAGCGTTGCACGGGTCCTCTCCTACAATGAGCAGTTCTTC	CSVARVLSYNEQFF
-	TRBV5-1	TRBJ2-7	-	TGCGCCAGCAGCTTGGAGGGGGGGCGGTTTGACGAGCAGTACTTC	CASSLEGGRFDEQYF
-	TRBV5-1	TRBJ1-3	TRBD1	TGCGCCAGCAGTTGGAGGACCCGGGACAGGGGATTCACCATATATTTT	CASSWRTRDRGFTIYF
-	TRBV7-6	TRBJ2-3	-	TGTGCCAGCAGCCCCCCGGTCGGGGGAGGCACAGATACGCAGTATTTT	CASSPPVGGGTDTQYF
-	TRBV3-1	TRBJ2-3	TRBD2	TGTGCCAGCAGCCAGATACTAGCGGGAAGAGATACGCAGTATTTT	CASSQILAGRDTQYF
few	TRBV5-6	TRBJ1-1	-	TGTGCCAGCAGCTGGGCGTGGGTCGTGGTGGTGAACACTGAAGCTTTCTTT	CASSWAWVVVVNTEAFF
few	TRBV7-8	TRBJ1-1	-	TGTGCCAGCAGCACACTGACAGGCGCCACTGAAGCTTTCTTT	CASSTLTGATEAFF
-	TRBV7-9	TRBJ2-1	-	TGTGCCAGCAGCTTAAAAGCCGTTGGGTACGAGGGGCAGTTCTTC	CASSLKAVGYEGQFF
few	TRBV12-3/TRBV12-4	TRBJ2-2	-	TGTGCCAGCAGTTTAGCCGGGTTCGATGGGGAGCTGTTTTTT	CASSLAGFDGELFF
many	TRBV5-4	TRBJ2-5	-	TGTGCCAGCAGCTTGTCATATCAAGAGACCCAGTACTTC	CASSLSYQETQYF
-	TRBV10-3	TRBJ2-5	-	TGTGCCAGCCGACCCGGAGGGGTTCAAGAGACCCAGTACTTC	CASRPGGVQETQYF
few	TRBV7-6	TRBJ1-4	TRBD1	TGTGCCAGCAGTCGACAGGGGGCGGGTGAAAAACTGTTTTTT	CASSRQGAGEKLFF